This entry describes one TCR beta chain. No antigen is known for it. The assay was immunoSEQ multiplex PCR, and TCRdb's table has in-frame clones only and misses some. The data show around 320,000 clones, around 86% seen once. The sample is drawn from a study of Ad26.COV2.S vaccination and SARS-CoV-2 variants. The treatment is: roughly 20 received Ad26.COV2.S at low or high dose, single or two shots; five or six received placebo; per-sample allocation not given. Collection of the samples took place on day 63 after the first injection of vaccine or placebo. Overall study results and limits: TCR breadth and depth analyses may have underestimated total T cell responses.

Germline assignment: CDR1 MDHEN and CDR2 SYDVKM. V was pared by 7 bases and J by 4 bases, with 15 bases between. The CDR3 has 14 amino acids. This TCR was sampled from a person aged 18 to 65 who received the Ad26.COV2.S COVID-19 vaccine or a placebo. The sequences come from peripheral blood, collected in a trial of Ad26.COV2.S vaccine versus placebo. The chain couples TRBV28 to TRBJ2-3, with D perhaps matching TRBD1 (5 bases). CDR3 amino acids: CASIQGSLADTQYF. CDR3 in DNA: TGTGCCAGCATCCAGGGATCGCTGGCAGATACGCAGTATTTT. The full variable domain, completed using reference TRBV28 and TRBJ2-3, is DVKVTQSSRYLVKRTGEKVFLECVQDMDHENMFWYRQDPGLGLRLIYFSYDVKMKEKGDIPEGYSVSREKKERFSLILESASTNQTSMYLCASIQGSLADTQYFGPGTRLTVL.